Listed here are 29 T cell receptor beta chains from one sample, sequenced in a study of blood T cell repertoires in COVID-19 (dated by TCRdb to 2019 to 2021). The library relied on the immunoSEQ multiplex PCR assay. TCRdb took this table from immuneACCESS and kept in-frame rearrangements with V and J called. Such tables lack part of the clones; where checked against another copy, unresolved V genes explain under half of the gap, and the rest is unexplained. The sample table holds 150,000 to 200,000 clones, of which 88% were seen once. The ten largest account for 4% to 5% of the sample. Source material: peripheral blood. The source of these receptors is a human donor in a cohort sampled during active COVID-19.

The V and J genes are TRBV6-2 or TRBV6-3 and TRBJ2-3; 14 positions match TRBD2. The germline V gene encodes CDR1 MNHEY and CDR2 SVGEGT. CDR3 length equals 18 residues. V trimming: 5 bases; J trimming: 0 bases; junction bases outside the gene matches: 7. As DNA, the CDR3 is TGTGCCAGCAGTGACGGACTAGCGGGGGGAGCTAGCACAGATACGCAGTATTTT. It codes for CASSDGLAGGASTDTQYF.

The V gene is TRBV4-3, the J gene TRBJ1-2; possibly TRBD1 for D (5 bases). The V end lost 0 bases, the J end lost 3 bases, and 14 bases lay between the germline ends. This CDR3 comprises 16 residues. The germline CDR1 and CDR2 sequences are LGHNA and YSLEER. In nucleotides, the CDR3 is TGCGCCAGCAGCCAAGATCTGGCAGGGCATTACTATGGCTACACCTTC. Encoded protein: CASSQDLAGHYYGYTF.

This chain uses TRBV19 with TRBJ2-3; D remains unclear. Trimming took off 4 bases at V and 1 base at J, with 6 bases between the two ends. CDR3 length equals 13 residues. CDR1 is LNHDA and CDR2 is SQIVND in the germline V gene (reference sequence). In DNA, the CDR3 is TGTGCCAGTAGTACGGTACGCACAGATACGCAGTATTTT. Protein product: CASSTVRTDTQYF.

The chain combines TRBV7-2 with TRBJ1-1; D gene uncertain. The CDR3 is made up of 13 amino acids. The V and J ends lost 4 bases and 4 bases respectively, with 10 bases between them. Germline-derived CDR1 and CDR2 are SGHTA and FQGNSA. DNA of the CDR3: TGTGCCAGCAGCTACGGAGGTATCACTGAAGCTTTCTTT. Protein product: CASSYGGITEAFF.

The chain couples TRBV19 to TRBJ2-3; 8 nucleotides line up with TRBD2. The V segment lost 2 bases and the J segment 4 bases; nucleotides outside the gene matches: 8. In germline, CDR1 is LNHDA, CDR2 SQIVND (reference sequence). The CDR3 has 16 residues. DNA of the CDR3: TGTGCCAGTAGTATACATTCAGGACTAGCTTCAGATACGCAGTATTTT. Amino acid sequence: CASSIHSGLASDTQYF. The full variable domain, with the rest looked up from reference TRBV19 and TRBJ2-3, is DGGITQSPKYLFRKEGQNVTLSCEQNLNHDAMYWYRQDPGQGLRLIYYSQIVNDFQKGDIAEGYSVSREKKESFPLTVTSAQKNPTAFYLCASSIHSGLASDTQYFGPGTRLTVL.

The rearrangement uses TRBV5-6 and TRBJ2-5, with TRBD1 matching 7 bases. Trimming took 4 bases from V and 2 from J; bases not matched to a gene: 8. Germline assignment: CDR1 SGHDT and CDR2 YYEEEE. The CDR3 has 15 amino acids. CDR3 DNA: TGTGCCAGCAGCGGCAGACAGGGAAAACAAGAGACCCAGTACTTC. Amino acid sequence: CASSGRQGKQETQYF.

Only a few counts were recorded for this clone. V gene TRBV11-2 combines with J gene TRBJ1-6; 7 positions agree with TRBD1. The ends lost 4 bases at V and 9 bases at J; junction bases unmatched: 9. The germline V gene has CDR1 SGHAT and CDR2 FQNNGV. This CDR3 has 15 residues. The CDR3 loop reads CASSWRDSGTSPLHF. The CDR3 DNA is TGTGCCAGCAGCTGGAGGGACAGTGGTACTTCACCCCTCCACTTT.

The rearrangement joins TRBV9 to TRBJ1-5, with 7 bases matching TRBD1. The J segment lost 2 bases and the V segment lost 3 bases, leaving 5 bases of the junction unmatched. Germline V lookup: CDR1 SGDLS, CDR2 YYNGEE. The CDR3 has 15 amino acids. The CDR3 region is CASSAGQGGNQPQHF. DNA of the CDR3: TGTGCCAGCAGCGCCGGCCAGGGGGGCAATCAGCCCCAGCATTTT.

J is TRBJ2-5 and V is TRBV6-5; TRBD2 aligns across 8 bases. This CDR3 has 15 amino acids. Unmatched junction bases numbered 10, after V lost 6 bases and J lost 4 bases. Looked up from germline, CDR1 is MNHEY and CDR2 is SVGAGI. This CDR3 is CASSPRRTSSETQYF. CDR3 in DNA: TGTGCCAGCAGCCCAAGAAGGACTAGCTCAGAGACCCAGTACTTC.

This chain uses TRBV3-1 (or the pseudogene TRBV3-2) with TRBJ2-1, with TRBD1 matching 7 bases. CDR1 LGHDT and CDR2 YNNKEL come from the germline V gene (reference sequence). J was trimmed by 1 base and V by 0 bases; bases with no gene match: 12. The CDR3 is 19 amino acids. CDR3 protein: CASSQEQGSRHSSYNEQFF. DNA for the CDR3: TGTGCCAGCAGCCAAGAACAGGGGTCACGTCACTCTTCCTACAATGAGCAGTTCTTC.

The V and J genes are TRBV6-1 and TRBJ1-6, with 7 bases lining up with TRBD1. Germline trimming cut 2 bases from V and 7 bases from J; bases unmatched to any gene: 5. The germline CDR1 and CDR2 sequences are MNHNS and SASEGT. The CDR3 runs to 15 residues. CDR3 DNA sequence: TGTGCCAGCAGTGAAAGCGAGACAGGGAATTCACCCCTCCACTTT. The encoded protein is CASSESETGNSPLHF.

The V gene is TRBV5-1, the J gene TRBJ2-7, with 8 bases fitting TRBD2. The CDR3 runs to 13 residues. With 4 bases clipped from V and 4 bases from J, the junction kept 4 bases outside the gene matches. Germline CDR1 reads SGHRS; CDR2 reads YFSETQ. CDR3 sequence: CASSEGLGYEQYF. The CDR3 DNA sequence: TGCGCCAGCAGCGAGGGACTAGGTTACGAGCAGTACTTC.

This clone was counted between two and nine times. This chain uses TRBV3-1 (or the pseudogene TRBV3-2) with TRBJ2-7; D perhaps matches TRBD2 (6 bases). The CDR3 covers 15 residues. Germline CDR1 is LGHDT and CDR2 is YNNKEL (reference sequence). V was trimmed by 0 bases and J by 7 bases, leaving 16 bases between them. The CDR3 region is CASSQELGIREEQYF. The CDR3 region has the DNA TGTGCCAGCAGCCAAGAGTTGGGGATTCGGGAGGAGCAGTACTTC.

This sequence joins TRBV21-1 and TRBJ1-1; the table's D call of TRBD1 was not tested on the DNA. TRBV21-1 is annotated as a pseudogene. This CDR3 is built from 16 residues. The DNA of the CDR3 is TGTGCCAGCAGCAAAGCGCTACAGGGGGAGAACACTGAAGCTTTCTTT. Its protein product is CASSKALQGENTEAFF.

CDR3 sequence (DNA): TGCGCCAGCAGCGGACAGGGACTTAACAATGAGCAGTTCTTC. Translating gives CASSGQGLNNEQFF. The chain links TRBV5-1 to TRBJ2-1; 8 bases agree with TRBD1. The CDR3 contains 14 residues. CDR1 is SGHRS, CDR2 YFSETQ, per germline. After removal of 4 bases from V and 5 bases from J, the junction contained 5 bases not matched to a gene.

This clone occurred once. The gene calls are TRBV3-1 (or the pseudogene TRBV3-2) and TRBJ1-5; D possibly corresponds to TRBD1 (5 bases). The CDR3 sequence is 14 residues long. Per the germline V gene, CDR1 is LGHDT and CDR2 is YNNKEL (reference sequence). Trimming removed 5 bases at V and 3 bases at J, with 11 bases between. CDR3 protein: CASSFRQFNQPQHF. CDR3 DNA: TGTGCCAGCAGCTTCAGACAGTTCAATCAGCCCCAGCATTTT.

The chain employs TRBV7-9 and TRBJ2-6, with TRBD1 identical over 7 bases. The CDR3 is made up of 17 amino acids. Germline V gives CDR1 SEHNR, CDR2 FQNEAQ (reference sequence). The V segment lost 4 bases and the J segment 2 bases; nucleotides outside the gene matches: 8. CDR3 sequence (DNA): TGTGCCAGCAGCTCAACAGGGGCCCGGCCTGGGGCCAACGTCCTGACTTTC. Its protein product is CASSSTGARPGANVLTF.

This clone appeared once. The chain employs TRBV30 and TRBJ2-5; 9 nucleotides align to TRBD1. The CDR3 loop spans 14 amino acids. V was clipped by 0 bases and J by 4 bases; unmatched bases: 3. Germline lookup yields CDR1 GTSNPN and CDR2 SVGIG (reference sequence). The CDR3 coding sequence is TGTGCCTGGAGTGTACTGACAGGGGGAGAGACCCAGTACTTC. Protein: CAWSVLTGGETQYF.

The chain joins TRBV19 to TRBJ2-1, with TRBD1 matching over 8 bases. Germline trimming cut 5 bases from V and 13 bases from J; bases unmatched to any gene: 16. This CDR3 contains 15 residues. Per germline, CDR1 LNHDA and CDR2 SQIVND (reference sequence). The CDR3 sequence: CASSPGAGGGVKQFF. CDR3 DNA: TGTGCCAGTAGTCCTGGCGCAGGGGGCGGTGTCAAACAGTTCTTC.

The chain uses TRBV30 and TRBJ2-2; TRBD2 matches at 10 bases. J lost 6 bases, V lost 1 base, and 5 bases had no gene match. The length of the CDR3 is 15 residues. Germline V gene sequence: CDR1 GTSNPN, CDR2 SVGIG (reference sequence). CDR3 residues: CAWSALGLAAGELFF. As DNA, the CDR3 is TGTGCCTGGAGTGCACTAGGACTAGCGGCCGGGGAGCTGTTTTTT.

In this sample, this clone turned up a few times. The chain carries TRBV27 and TRBJ1-6; 9 bases are shared with TRBD1. This CDR3 is 19 amino acids long. In germline, CDR1 is MNHEY, CDR2 SMNVEV (reference sequence). The trim removed 3 bases at V and 3 bases at J, leaving 12 bases unmatched. The CDR3 DNA reads TGTGCCAGCAGTTTCCAAGGGACAGGGTCCTTCCGCTATAATTCACCCCTCCACTTT. It is translated as CASSFQGTGSFRYNSPLHF.

This chain uses TRBV28 with TRBJ2-4; D is possibly TRBD1 (6 bases). The CDR3 length is 15 residues. V lost 3 bases and J lost 5, with 14 bases in between. Germline-derived CDR1 and CDR2 are MDHEN and SYDVKM. The CDR3 nucleotides are TGTGCCAGCAGTTTTCAATTGGACAGCCAAAACATTCAGTACTTC. This encodes CASSFQLDSQNIQYF.

The chain joins TRBV11-2 to TRBJ2-7; 10 bases are a match to TRBD2. This CDR3 spans 14 amino acids. Trimming took 3 bases from V and 7 from J; bases not matched to a gene: 6. Germline values: CDR1 SGHAT, CDR2 FQNNGV. This CDR3 is CASSFLAGAGEQYF. The CDR3 DNA reads TGTGCCAGCAGCTTTCTAGCGGGAGCGGGGGAGCAGTACTTC.

The V and J genes are TRBV29-1 and TRBJ2-1, with D tentatively TRBD2 (5 bases). CDR3 length: 13 residues. Deletions cut 5 bases from V and 4 bases from J, with 12 bases between. Per the germline V gene, CDR1 is SQVTM and CDR2 is ANQGSEA. DNA of the CDR3: TGCAGCGTTCGGCCTAGCACATACAATGAGCAGTTCTTC. Protein sequence: CSVRPSTYNEQFF.

The chain combines TRBV28 with TRBJ1-4, with 8 bases that match TRBD1. After removal of 4 bases from V and 4 bases from J, the junction contained 5 bases not matched to a gene. The CDR3 length is 15 residues. Germline CDR1 reads MDHEN; CDR2 reads SYDVKM. As DNA, the CDR3 is TGTGCCAGCAGTTCGGGACAGGCTGTTAATGAAAAACTGTTTTTT. Translating gives CASSSGQAVNEKLFF.

This clone was recorded once. The rearrangement links TRBV2 to TRBJ1-1; the D gene is possibly TRBD1 (5 bases). This CDR3 region has 13 residues. Germline V gene data show CDR1 as SNHLY and CDR2 as FYNNEI. Trimming cost V 7 bases and J 4 bases, with 13 bases left between them. CDR3 bases: TGTGCCAGCACGGGGGATAGGAGCACTGAAGCTTTCTTT. This codes for CASTGDRSTEAFF.

The chain is built from TRBV7-9 and TRBJ2-1; 7 bases map to TRBD1. This CDR3 region has 15 residues. Germline CDR1 reads SEHNR; CDR2 reads FQNEAQ (reference sequence). Losses at the gene ends were 1 base for V and 3 bases for J; bases not matched to a gene: 3. CDR3 sequence reads: CASSLGQGNYNEQFF. The CDR3 DNA sequence: TGTGCCAGCAGCTTAGGACAGGGTAACTACAATGAGCAGTTCTTC. Combining the CDR3 with reference TRBV7-9 and TRBJ2-1 gives the whole variable domain DTGVSQNPRHKITKRGQNVTFRCDPISEHNRLYWYRQTLGQGPEFLTYFQNEAQLEKSRLLSDRFSAERPKGSFSTLEIQRTEQGDSAMYLCASSLGQGNYNEQFFGPGTRLTVL.

The CDR3 coding sequence is TGTGCCAGCAGCTTGGGACTAAACAATGAGCAGTTCTTC. It is translated as CASSLGLNNEQFF. The J gene is TRBJ2-1, the V gene TRBV7-2; 7 positions match TRBD2. The CDR3 length is 13 residues. Trimming cost V 3 bases and J 5 bases; bases outside gene matches: 1. CDR1 is SGHTA, CDR2 FQGNSA, per germline.

This chain joins TRBV5-4 and TRBJ2-1; D may be TRBD2 (6 bases). The ends were cut back, 4 bases at V and 0 bases at J, with 14 bases in the middle. CDR1 SGHNT and CDR2 YYREEE come from the germline V gene (reference sequence). CDR3 length: 16 amino acids. The CDR3 is CASSGGSPSSYNEQFF. CDR3 coding DNA: TGTGCCAGCAGCGGGGGGAGTCCGAGCTCCTACAATGAGCAGTTCTTC.